The T cell receptor (beta chain) under discussion was sequenced for a study of Ad26.COV2.S vaccination and SARS-CoV-2 variants. Specified treatment: roughly 20 received Ad26.COV2.S at low or high dose, single or two shots; several received placebo; per-sample allocation not given. Sampling was done on day 63 after the first vaccine or placebo injection. Unmatched junction bases numbered 14, after V lost 6 bases and J lost 17 bases. Germline V gene data show CDR1 as SNHLY and CDR2 as FYNNEI. This CDR3 spans 14 amino acids. Sequencing used immunoSEQ multiplex PCR; TCRdb keeps in-frame clones, though not all of them. The repertoire consists of 240,000 or so clones, with around 87% occurring once and the leading ten covering around a tenth.

The sample was peripheral blood, taken in a trial of Ad26.COV2.S vaccine versus placebo. The source is a person between 18 and 59 years old who received the Ad26.COV2.S COVID-19 vaccine or a placebo. The chain has TRBV2 and TRBJ1-4, with 11 nucleotides matching TRBD1. The chain's CDR3 is CASRDPGQGGAVFF. In nucleotides, the CDR3 is TGTGCCAGCAGGGACCCGGGACAGGGGGGCGCGGTCTTTTTT.